This passage covers 19 T cell receptor beta chains from one sample sequenced in a study of Tregs in tolerant kidney transplant recipients. Only in-frame clones appear in the TCRdb table, and some are missing; sequencing was by immunoSEQ multiplex PCR. There are about 73,000 clones in the sample; 98% occur only once, and approximately 0.56% lies in the top ten. The input for sequencing was CD4+ T cells from blood, taken before the transplant. These receptors originate from a human donor who received a combined kidney and bone marrow transplant.

The rearrangement uses TRBV5-1 and TRBJ2-3, with D perhaps TRBD2 (5 bases). Germline loops: CDR1 SGHRS, CDR2 YFSETQ. CDR3 length: 15 residues. V shed 2 bases and J shed 5 bases, with 15 bases lying between them. The CDR3 nucleotides read TGCGCCAGCAGCTTTACTAGGCCGGACGGAGATACGCAGTATTTT. Residues: CASSFTRPDGDTQYF. The whole variable domain, filled in from reference TRBV5-1 and TRBJ2-3, reads KAGVTQTPRYLIKTRGQQVTLSCSPISGHRSVSWYQQTPGQGLQFLFEYFSETQRNKGNFPGRFSGRQFSNSRSEMNVSTLELGDSALYLCASSFTRPDGDTQYFGPGTRLTVL.

The rearrangement links TRBV29-1 to TRBJ2-1; 9 bases map to TRBD2. The V gene's germline CDR1 is SQVTM and CDR2 ANQGSEA. Germline trimming cut 0 bases from V and 3 bases from J; bases unmatched to any gene: 6. The CDR3 has 16 amino acids. CDR3 amino acids: CSVEEGSSGNYNEQFF. In nucleotides, the CDR3 is TGCAGCGTTGAAGAAGGGTCTAGCGGGAACTACAATGAGCAGTTCTTC.

The CDR3 DNA is TGTGCCAGCAGCGAAGGGGGTGTAGGGAGCGCCTACGAGCAGTACTTC. Amino acid sequence: CASSEGGVGSAYEQYF. The chain employs TRBV11-3 and TRBJ2-7; D might be TRBD1 (6 bases). Germline-derived CDR1 and CDR2 are SGHNT and YENEEA. Trimming left V 5 bases short and J 2 bases short, with 19 bases between. The CDR3 length is 16 residues.

The chain links TRBV9 to TRBJ2-3; 7 nucleotides line up with TRBD2. Trimming at V came to 4 bases and at J to 1 base, leaving 6 bases not matched to a gene. This CDR3 comprises 15 residues. The V gene's germline CDR1 is SGDLS and CDR2 YYNGEE. This CDR3 reads CASSIIAGRTDTQYF. The CDR3 DNA follows: TGTGCCAGCAGCATCATAGCGGGCCGCACAGATACGCAGTATTTT.

The chain has TRBV19 and TRBJ1-5; D unresolved. This CDR3 comprises 16 residues. Germline-derived CDR1 and CDR2 are LNHDA and SQIVND (reference sequence). The V and J ends lost 5 bases and 0 bases respectively, with 14 bases between them. CDR3 DNA: TGTGCCAGTAGTCCCCGCAGACTACCTAGCAATCAGCCCCAGCATTTT. It yields the protein CASSPRRLPSNQPQHF.

The chain uses TRBV28 and TRBJ1-2; D not resolved. The CDR3 is 13 residues long. The germline V gene encodes CDR1 MDHEN and CDR2 SYDVKM. With 5 bases removed from V and 4 bases from J, the gap between germline ends came to 11 bases. The CDR3 region is CASSVDSFYGYTF. The CDR3 region has the DNA TGTGCCAGCAGTGTAGATTCCTTCTATGGCTACACCTTC.

The chain joins TRBV5-1 to TRBJ2-3; D is possibly TRBD2 (6 bases). The CDR3 has 15 residues. CDR1 is SGHRS, CDR2 YFSETQ, per germline. The germline V and J ends were trimmed by 1 base and 6 bases, with 15 bases remaining between them. DNA of the CDR3: TGCGCCAGCAGCTTGCAGGCCGGGAGTATCGATACGCAGTATTTT. It codes for CASSLQAGSIDTQYF.

This chain joins TRBV4-1 and TRBJ1-4; no definite D call. Germline loops: CDR1 MGHRA, CDR2 YSYEKL. The V end was cut by 0 bases, the J end by 5 bases, with 10 bases between. The CDR3 extends over 15 amino acids. CDR3 region: CASSQDPVNNEKLFF. Here the CDR3 DNA reads TGCGCCAGCAGCCAAGATCCGGTAAACAATGAAAAACTGTTTTTT.

The J gene is TRBJ1-3, the V gene TRBV5-1; D gene ambiguous. This CDR3 has 16 residues. Trimming removed 4 bases at V and 6 bases at J, with 20 bases between. CDR1 and CDR2 (germline): SGHRS, YFSETQ. CDR3 DNA sequence: TGCGCCAGCAGCCCGTCGACACAAAGAGAATCAAACACCATATATTTT. This codes for CASSPSTQRESNTIYF. The whole variable domain, filled in from reference TRBV5-1 and TRBJ1-3, reads KAGVTQTPRYLIKTRGQQVTLSCSPISGHRSVSWYQQTPGQGLQFLFEYFSETQRNKGNFPGRFSGRQFSNSRSEMNVSTLELGDSALYLCASSPSTQRESNTIYFGEGSWLTVV.

This rearrangement joins TRBV5-5 to TRBJ2-7; 11 bases fit TRBD1. V lost 4 bases, J lost 6 bases, and 15 bases stayed unmatched. The CDR3 length is 17 residues. CDR1 is SGHKS and CDR2 is YYEKEE in the germline V gene (reference sequence). The DNA of the CDR3 is TGTGCCAGCAGCAGCGGGGGCCCCGGGACAGGGGGGCGCGAGCAGTACTTC. It translates to CASSSGGPGTGGREQYF.

The genes are TRBV10-3 and TRBJ1-1; D unresolved. Germline CDR1 reads ENHRY; CDR2 reads SYGVKD. Trimming left V 7 bases short and J 0 bases short, with 9 bases between. This CDR3 contains 13 residues. CDR3 in amino acids: CAIKRRVNTEAFF. The CDR3 region has the DNA TGTGCCATCAAACGGAGGGTGAACACTGAAGCTTTCTTT.

CDR3 in DNA: TGTGCCAGCAGTCTTCGGACTAGCGGGGTCTCGCAGTTCTTC. Translation: CASSLRTSGVSQFF. The chain couples TRBV5-4 to TRBJ2-1, with 12 bases identical to TRBD2. The CDR3 totals 14 residues. Trimming took 5 bases from V and 12 from J; bases not matched to a gene: 9. Germline loops: CDR1 SGHNT, CDR2 YYREEE (reference sequence).

V and J are TRBV28 and TRBJ1-1; no reliable D call. Germline V lookup: CDR1 MDHEN, CDR2 SYDVKM. CDR3 size: 14 residues. Trimming took off 5 bases at V and 6 bases at J, with 16 bases between the two ends. CDR3 sequence reads: CASSGAGGWAEAFF. The CDR3 DNA follows: TGTGCCAGCAGTGGTGCAGGTGGGTGGGCTGAAGCTTTCTTT.

The chain combines TRBV15 with TRBJ2-7, with D possibly TRBD1 on 5 matching bases. This CDR3 region has 16 residues. The V gene lost 3 bases and the J gene lost 2 bases, with 17 bases spanning the gap. Germline values: CDR1 LNHNV, CDR2 YYDKDF (reference sequence). Here the CDR3 reads CATSRVDRERTYEQYF. As DNA, the CDR3 is TGTGCCACCAGCAGGGTTGACAGAGAACGAACCTACGAGCAGTACTTC.

The CDR3 DNA reads as TGTGCTAGTGGTTTGCCAAGACTAGCGGGACGCACAGATACGCAGTATTTT. This translates into CASGLPRLAGRTDTQYF. V gene TRBV12-5 combines with J gene TRBJ2-3, with 11 bases identical to TRBD2. This CDR3 has 17 residues. V lost 2 bases and J lost 1; bases outside the gene matches: 5. Germline CDR1 reads LGHNT; CDR2 reads FRNRAP.

This sequence joins TRBV7-9 and TRBJ2-5; D is ambiguous. Deletions cut 10 bases from V and 4 bases from J, with 4 bases between. The germline CDR1 and CDR2 sequences are SEHNR and FQNEAQ (reference sequence). The CDR3 is 9 amino acids. In DNA form, the CDR3 reads TGTGCCACGTCAGAGACCCAGTACTTC. It is translated as CATSETQYF.

J is TRBJ2-7 and V is TRBV2; a possible D gene is TRBD2 (6 bases). With 3 bases removed from V and 3 bases from J, the gap between germline ends came to 12 bases. Germline assignment: CDR1 SNHLY and CDR2 FYNNEI. This CDR3 has 14 residues. CDR3 residues: CASSDSPRDYEQYF. DNA of the CDR3: TGTGCCAGCAGTGATAGTCCGCGGGACTACGAGCAGTACTTC.

CDR3 nucleotides: TGTGCCAGCAGCCAGGACAGGGGGCCCCATGGCTACACCTTC. Its protein product is CASSQDRGPHGYTF. The chain combines TRBV7-9 with TRBJ1-2; TRBD1 matches 11 bases. The CDR3 is 14 residues long. Trimming removed 5 bases from V and 6 bases from J; junction bases left unmatched: 5. CDR1 is SEHNR, CDR2 FQNEAQ, per germline (reference sequence). The variable domain in full, completed from reference TRBV7-9 and TRBJ1-2, reads DTGVSQNPRHKITKRGQNVTFRCDPISEHNRLYWYRQTLGQGPEFLTYFQNEAQLEKSRLLSDRFSAERPKGSFSTLEIQRTEQGDSAMYLCASSQDRGPHGYTFGSGTRLTVV.

V is TRBV7-3 and J is TRBJ1-5; D remains unclear. The CDR3 is 13 amino acids. Germline V lookup: CDR1 SGHTA, CDR2 FQGTGA. The V end lost 5 bases, the J end lost 5 bases, and 10 bases lay between the germline ends. The CDR3 nucleotides are TGTGCCAGCAGCCCCGCCGCGGATCAGCCCCAGCATTTT. Amino acid sequence: CASSPAADQPQHF.